These T cell receptor beta chains were read from a single sample in a study of T cell responses to AZD1222 COVID-19 vaccine. Assay used: immunoSEQ multiplex PCR; TCRdb lists only in-frame clones, some missing. The sample holds some 180,000 clones, 85% to 95% seen once. The sequencing here drew on peripheral blood, taken on day 0 of AZD1222 vaccination. These TCRs come from an adult in good health. Each CDR3 is given without its conserved first and last residue. A D gene is named only where the DNA matches it firmly.

d_call: TRBD2; v_call: TRBV19; j_call: TRBJ2-7; cdr3_aa: ASSIGGPAGEQY
d_call: -; v_call: TRBV5-4; j_call: TRBJ2-2; cdr3_aa: ASSLGVETGELF
d_call: -; v_call: TRBV9; j_call: TRBJ1-6; cdr3_aa: ASSSGVKNSPLH
d_call: TRBD2; v_call: TRBV30; j_call: TRBJ2-7; cdr3_aa: AWSWRGGSYEQY
d_call: -; v_call: TRBV14; j_call: TRBJ2-7; cdr3_aa: ASSQVGEQY
d_call: -; v_call: TRBV24-1; j_call: TRBJ2-5; cdr3_aa: ATSDLETQY
d_call: -; v_call: TRBV3-1/TRBV3-2; j_call: TRBJ1-2; cdr3_aa: ASSQAYSRSTDYGYT
d_call: -; v_call: TRBV27; j_call: TRBJ1-2; cdr3_aa: ASSPQVNYGYT
d_call: -; v_call: TRBV4-3; j_call: TRBJ1-2; cdr3_aa: ASSQAAGVNYGYT
d_call: -; v_call: TRBV27; j_call: TRBJ1-5; cdr3_aa: ASSLFAGRVQPQH
d_call: -; v_call: TRBV3-1/TRBV3-2; j_call: TRBJ1-1; cdr3_aa: ASSQGRNTEAF
d_call: -; v_call: TRBV3-1/TRBV3-2; j_call: TRBJ1-2; cdr3_aa: ASSQGGGRANYGYT
d_call: -; v_call: TRBV6-5; j_call: TRBJ2-3; cdr3_aa: ASSHAGGTDTQY
d_call: -; v_call: TRBV7-3; j_call: TRBJ2-1; cdr3_aa: ASSLTNYNEQF
d_call: TRBD1; v_call: TRBV27; j_call: TRBJ2-7; cdr3_aa: ASSTPGTGLYEQY
d_call: TRBD1; v_call: TRBV3-1/TRBV3-2; j_call: TRBJ1-2; cdr3_aa: ASSDHTGGSNYGYT
d_call: -; v_call: TRBV28; j_call: TRBJ1-5; cdr3_aa: ASSLLGPGREVNQPQH
d_call: -; v_call: TRBV5-1; j_call: TRBJ2-1; cdr3_aa: ASSLARGAGYNEQF
d_call: -; v_call: TRBV11-1; j_call: TRBJ2-5; cdr3_aa: ASSLGAGPTQY
d_call: -; v_call: TRBV28; j_call: TRBJ2-2; cdr3_aa: ATKGNTGELF
d_call: TRBD2; v_call: TRBV15; j_call: TRBJ2-1; cdr3_aa: ATSRGQTSGGDEQF
d_call: -; v_call: TRBV7-2; j_call: TRBJ1-3; cdr3_aa: ASSSRTLSGNTIY
d_call: TRBD1; v_call: TRBV7-2; j_call: TRBJ2-7; cdr3_aa: ASSLEGTGPTYEQY
d_call: -; v_call: TRBV10-3; j_call: TRBJ2-5; cdr3_aa: AISESRGPRETQY
d_call: -; v_call: TRBV18; j_call: TRBJ1-2; cdr3_aa: ASSQDREHGYT
d_call: TRBD1; v_call: TRBV24-1; j_call: TRBJ1-2; cdr3_aa: ATMPDRVLYGYT
d_call: TRBD1; v_call: TRBV7-8; j_call: TRBJ1-1; cdr3_aa: ASSSYGTGLVMNTEAF
d_call: TRBD2; v_call: TRBV7-7; j_call: TRBJ2-3; cdr3_aa: ASSPGGGRGDTQY
d_call: -; v_call: TRBV6-4; j_call: TRBJ2-1; cdr3_aa: ASSPGEAYNEQF
d_call: -; v_call: TRBV12-5; j_call: TRBJ2-1; cdr3_aa: ASGPGQGYYNEQF
d_call: TRBD1; v_call: TRBV19; j_call: TRBJ1-3; cdr3_aa: ASSFRTGRNTIY
d_call: -; v_call: TRBV27; j_call: TRBJ1-1; cdr3_aa: ASSFQGTPAEAF
d_call: -; v_call: TRBV28; j_call: TRBJ2-3; cdr3_aa: ASSPRGRSSTDTQY
d_call: TRBD1; v_call: TRBV3-1/TRBV3-2; j_call: TRBJ2-3; cdr3_aa: ASRGQGAGDTQY
d_call: -; v_call: TRBV19; j_call: TRBJ2-5; cdr3_aa: ASSWVEGTQY
d_call: -; v_call: TRBV21-1; j_call: TRBJ2-1; cdr3_aa: ASSLNKVKRGGSKLPANEQF
d_call: -; v_call: TRBV6-5; j_call: TRBJ1-5; cdr3_aa: ASSFGAGLNQPQH
d_call: TRBD1; v_call: TRBV27; j_call: TRBJ1-3; cdr3_aa: ASSLSRDRGHTIY
d_call: TRBD1; v_call: TRBV29-1; j_call: TRBJ1-2; cdr3_aa: SATGQGETYYGYT
d_call: -; v_call: TRBV5-4; j_call: TRBJ1-5; cdr3_aa: ASSLGSQPQH
d_call: -; v_call: TRBV28; j_call: TRBJ1-2; cdr3_aa: ASSLRQYYGYT
d_call: -; v_call: TRBV10-3; j_call: TRBJ1-2; cdr3_aa: AIRPRTENYGYT
d_call: -; v_call: TRBV12-3/TRBV12-4; j_call: TRBJ1-2; cdr3_aa: ASSSQWHGYT
d_call: TRBD1; v_call: TRBV7-9; j_call: TRBJ2-1; cdr3_aa: ASSLVDRGNEQF
d_call: -; v_call: TRBV3-1/TRBV3-2; j_call: TRBJ1-1; cdr3_aa: ASTRSGISEAF
d_call: -; v_call: TRBV2; j_call: TRBJ1-5; cdr3_aa: ASSEAGVNQPQH
d_call: TRBD1; v_call: TRBV7-9; j_call: TRBJ1-2; cdr3_aa: ASSLALSDRDYGYT
d_call: TRBD1; v_call: TRBV5-4; j_call: TRBJ2-5; cdr3_aa: ASSFGQGRGAQY